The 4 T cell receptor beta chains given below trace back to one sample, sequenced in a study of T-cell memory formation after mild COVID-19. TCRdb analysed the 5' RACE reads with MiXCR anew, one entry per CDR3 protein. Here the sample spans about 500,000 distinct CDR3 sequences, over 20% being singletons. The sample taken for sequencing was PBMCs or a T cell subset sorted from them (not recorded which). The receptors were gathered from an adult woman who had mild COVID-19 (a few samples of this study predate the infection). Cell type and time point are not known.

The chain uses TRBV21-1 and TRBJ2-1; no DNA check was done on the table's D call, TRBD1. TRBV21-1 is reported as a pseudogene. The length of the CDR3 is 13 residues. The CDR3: CASSKKGPKEQFF. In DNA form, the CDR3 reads TGTGCCAGCAGCAAAAAGGGACCGAAGGAGCAGTTCTTC.

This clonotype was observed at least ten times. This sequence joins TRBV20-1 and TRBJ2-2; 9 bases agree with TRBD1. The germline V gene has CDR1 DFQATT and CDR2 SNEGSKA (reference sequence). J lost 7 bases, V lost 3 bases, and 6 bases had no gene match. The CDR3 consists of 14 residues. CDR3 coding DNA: TGCAGTGCTAGGACAGGGGGTATATTCGGGGAGCTGTTTTTT. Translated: CSARTGGIFGELFF.

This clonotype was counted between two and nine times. The CDR3: CASSYAGTGGAIRGYTF. CDR3 in DNA: TGTGCCAGCAGTTATGCCGGGACAGGGGGCGCGATACGCGGCTACACCTTC. The V gene is TRBV6-2 or TRBV6-3, the J gene TRBJ1-2; 12 nucleotides align to TRBD1. Germline V CDR1 and CDR2: MNHEY, SVGEGT. This CDR3 spans 17 amino acids. V lost 3 bases and J lost 8; bases outside the gene matches: 13.

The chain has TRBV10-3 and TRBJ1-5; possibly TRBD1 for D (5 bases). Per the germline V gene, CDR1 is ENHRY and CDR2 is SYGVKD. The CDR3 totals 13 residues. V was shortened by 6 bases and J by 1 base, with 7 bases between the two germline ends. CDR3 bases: TGTGCCATCAGCCGGGACAGCAATCAGCCCCAGCATTTT. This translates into CAISRDSNQPQHF.